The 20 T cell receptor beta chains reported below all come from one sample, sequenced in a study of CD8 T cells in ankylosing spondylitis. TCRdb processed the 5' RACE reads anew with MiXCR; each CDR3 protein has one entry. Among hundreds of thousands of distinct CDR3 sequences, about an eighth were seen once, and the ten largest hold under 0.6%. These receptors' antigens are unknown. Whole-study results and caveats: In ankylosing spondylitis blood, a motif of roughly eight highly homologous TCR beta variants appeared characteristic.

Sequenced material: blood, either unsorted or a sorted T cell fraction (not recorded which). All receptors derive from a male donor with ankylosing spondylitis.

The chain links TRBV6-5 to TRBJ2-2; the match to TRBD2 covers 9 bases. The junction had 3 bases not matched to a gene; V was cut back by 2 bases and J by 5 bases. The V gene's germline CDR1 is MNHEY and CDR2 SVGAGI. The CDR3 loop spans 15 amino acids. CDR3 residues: CASSYGLAGTGELFF. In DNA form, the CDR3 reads TGTGCCAGCAGTTACGGGCTAGCGGGGACCGGGGAGCTGTTTTTT.

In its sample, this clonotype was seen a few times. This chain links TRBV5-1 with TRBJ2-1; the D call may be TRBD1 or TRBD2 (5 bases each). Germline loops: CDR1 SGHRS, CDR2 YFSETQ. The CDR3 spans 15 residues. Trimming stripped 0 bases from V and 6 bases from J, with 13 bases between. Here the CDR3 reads CASSLAGTAPNEQFF. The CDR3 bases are TGCGCCAGCAGCTTGGCCGGGACGGCCCCCAATGAGCAGTTCTTC.

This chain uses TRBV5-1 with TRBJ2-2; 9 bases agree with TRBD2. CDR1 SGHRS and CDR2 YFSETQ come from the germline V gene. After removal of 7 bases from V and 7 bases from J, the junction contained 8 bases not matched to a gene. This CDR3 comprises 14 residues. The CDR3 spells CASATLAGIGELFF. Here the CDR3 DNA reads TGCGCCAGCGCAACACTAGCGGGTATCGGGGAGCTGTTTTTT.

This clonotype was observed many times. CDR3 amino acids: CASSSTGGGRLGLYEQYF. The DNA of the CDR3 is TGTGCCAGCAGCTCGACAGGGGGCGGTCGATTGGGGCTCTACGAGCAGTACTTC. The chain links TRBV11-1 to TRBJ2-7; 10 nucleotides agree with TRBD1. Germline V gene data show CDR1 as SGHAT and CDR2 as FQDESV (reference sequence). The CDR3 runs 18 residues. The J segment lost 3 bases and the V segment lost 4 bases, leaving 15 bases of the junction unmatched.

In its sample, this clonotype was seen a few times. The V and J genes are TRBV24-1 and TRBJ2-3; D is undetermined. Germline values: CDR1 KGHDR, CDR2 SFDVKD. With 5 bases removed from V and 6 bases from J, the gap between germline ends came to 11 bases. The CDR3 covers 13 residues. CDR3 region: CATSGLLIDTQYF. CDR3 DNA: TGTGCCACCAGTGGACTCCTCATTGATACGCAGTATTTT.

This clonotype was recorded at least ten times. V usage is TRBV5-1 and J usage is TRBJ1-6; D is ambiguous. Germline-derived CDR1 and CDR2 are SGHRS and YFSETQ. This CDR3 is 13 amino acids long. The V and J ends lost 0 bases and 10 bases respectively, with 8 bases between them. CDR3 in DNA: TGCGCCAGCAGCTTGGACCAGGTATCACCCCTCCACTTT. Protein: CASSLDQVSPLHF. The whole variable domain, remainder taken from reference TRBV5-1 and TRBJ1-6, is KAGVTQTPRYLIKTRGQQVTLSCSPISGHRSVSWYQQTPGQGLQFLFEYFSETQRNKGNFPGRFSGRQFSNSRSEMNVSTLELGDSALYLCASSLDQVSPLHFGNGTRLTVT.

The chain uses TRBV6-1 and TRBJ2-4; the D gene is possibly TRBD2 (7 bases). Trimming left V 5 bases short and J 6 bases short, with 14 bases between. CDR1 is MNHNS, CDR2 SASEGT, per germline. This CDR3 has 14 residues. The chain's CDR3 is CASSLQGGANIQYF. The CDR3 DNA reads TGTGCCAGCAGTCTCCAAGGGGGGGCAAACATTCAGTACTTC.

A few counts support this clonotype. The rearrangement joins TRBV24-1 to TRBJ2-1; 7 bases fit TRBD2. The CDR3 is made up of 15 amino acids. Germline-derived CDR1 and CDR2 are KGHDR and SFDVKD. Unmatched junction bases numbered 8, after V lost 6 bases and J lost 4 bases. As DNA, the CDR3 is TGTGCCACCAGTTCCCTTGGCGGGGGATACAATGAGCAGTTCTTC. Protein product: CATSSLGGGYNEQFF.

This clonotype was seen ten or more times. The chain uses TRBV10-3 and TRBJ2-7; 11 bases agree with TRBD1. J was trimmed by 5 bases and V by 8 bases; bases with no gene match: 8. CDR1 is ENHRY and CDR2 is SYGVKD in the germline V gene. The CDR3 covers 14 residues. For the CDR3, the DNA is TGTGCCATCGGCGCCGGGACAGGGGGTCACGAGCAGTACTTC. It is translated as CAIGAGTGGHEQYF.

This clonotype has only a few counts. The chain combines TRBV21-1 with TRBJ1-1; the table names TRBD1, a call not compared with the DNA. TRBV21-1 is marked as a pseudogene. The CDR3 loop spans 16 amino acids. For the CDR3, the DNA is TGTGCCAGCAGCAAAGTCGAGCCCTGGGCGGGCACTGAAGCTTTCTTT. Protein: CASSKVEPWAGTEAFF.

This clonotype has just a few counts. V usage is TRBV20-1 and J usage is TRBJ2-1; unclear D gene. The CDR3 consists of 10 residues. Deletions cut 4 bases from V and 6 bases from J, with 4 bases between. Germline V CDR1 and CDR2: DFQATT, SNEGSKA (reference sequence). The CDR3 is CSATANEQFF. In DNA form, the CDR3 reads TGCAGTGCTACTGCCAATGAGCAGTTCTTC.

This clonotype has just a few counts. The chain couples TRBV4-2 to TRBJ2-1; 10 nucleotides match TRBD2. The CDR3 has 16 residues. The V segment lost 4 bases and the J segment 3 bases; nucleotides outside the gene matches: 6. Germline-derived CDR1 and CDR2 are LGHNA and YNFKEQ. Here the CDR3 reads CASSRQLAGSYNEQFF. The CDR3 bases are TGTGCCAGCAGCCGTCAACTAGCGGGGAGCTACAATGAGCAGTTCTTC.

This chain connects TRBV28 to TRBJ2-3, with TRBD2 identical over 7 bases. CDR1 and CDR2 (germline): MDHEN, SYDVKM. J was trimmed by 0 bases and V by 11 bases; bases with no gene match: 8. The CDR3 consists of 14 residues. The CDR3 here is CALKSGISTDTQYF. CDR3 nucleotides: TGTGCCCTAAAGAGCGGGATTAGCACAGATACGCAGTATTTT.

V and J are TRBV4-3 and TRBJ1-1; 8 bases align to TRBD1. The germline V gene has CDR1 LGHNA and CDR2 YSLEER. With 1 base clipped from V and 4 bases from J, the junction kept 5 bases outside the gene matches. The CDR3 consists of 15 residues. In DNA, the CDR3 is TGCGCCAGCAGCCAAGGACAGGGGCGACGCACTGAAGCTTTCTTT. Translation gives CASSQGQGRRTEAFF.

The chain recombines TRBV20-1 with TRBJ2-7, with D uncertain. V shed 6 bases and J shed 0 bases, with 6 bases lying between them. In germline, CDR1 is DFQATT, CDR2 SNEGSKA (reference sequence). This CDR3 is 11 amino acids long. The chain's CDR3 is CSALFSYEQYF. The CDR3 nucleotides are TGCAGTGCCCTCTTCTCCTACGAGCAGTACTTC.

CDR3 bases: TGTGCCAGCAGCTTAAGGGCAGACAATGAGCAGTTCTTC. Its protein is CASSLRADNEQFF. This chain joins TRBV7-2 and TRBJ2-1; D remains unclear. The CDR3 contains 13 residues. The V gene lost 2 bases and the J gene lost 5 bases, with 7 bases spanning the gap. CDR1 and CDR2 (germline): SGHTA, FQGNSA.

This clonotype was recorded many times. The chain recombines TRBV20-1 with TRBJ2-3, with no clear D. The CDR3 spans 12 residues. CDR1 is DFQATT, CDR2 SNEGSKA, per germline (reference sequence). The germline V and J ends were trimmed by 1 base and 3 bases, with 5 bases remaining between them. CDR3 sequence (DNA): TGCAGTGCTAGAGCTGGAACAGATACGCAGTATTTT. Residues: CSARAGTDTQYF.

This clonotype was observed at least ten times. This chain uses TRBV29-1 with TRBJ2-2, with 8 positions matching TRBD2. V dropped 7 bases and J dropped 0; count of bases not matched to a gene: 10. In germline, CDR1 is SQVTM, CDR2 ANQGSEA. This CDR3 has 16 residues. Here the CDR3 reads CSGGTSLDSNTGELFF. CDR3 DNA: TGCAGCGGCGGGACTAGTTTGGACTCGAACACCGGGGAGCTGTTTTTT.

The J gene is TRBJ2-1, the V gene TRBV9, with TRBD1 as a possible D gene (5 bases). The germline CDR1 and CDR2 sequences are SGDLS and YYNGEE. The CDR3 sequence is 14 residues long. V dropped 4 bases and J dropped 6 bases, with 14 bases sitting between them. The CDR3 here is CASSPRALLNEQFF. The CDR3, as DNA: TGTGCCAGCAGCCCCAGGGCCCTACTCAATGAGCAGTTCTTC.

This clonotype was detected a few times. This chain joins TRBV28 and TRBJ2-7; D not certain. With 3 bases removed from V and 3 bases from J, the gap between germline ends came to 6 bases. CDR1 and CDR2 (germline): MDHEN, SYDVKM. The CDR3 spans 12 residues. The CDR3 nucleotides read TGTGCCAGCAGTTTTCTGAACTACGAGCAGTACTTC. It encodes CASSFLNYEQYF.